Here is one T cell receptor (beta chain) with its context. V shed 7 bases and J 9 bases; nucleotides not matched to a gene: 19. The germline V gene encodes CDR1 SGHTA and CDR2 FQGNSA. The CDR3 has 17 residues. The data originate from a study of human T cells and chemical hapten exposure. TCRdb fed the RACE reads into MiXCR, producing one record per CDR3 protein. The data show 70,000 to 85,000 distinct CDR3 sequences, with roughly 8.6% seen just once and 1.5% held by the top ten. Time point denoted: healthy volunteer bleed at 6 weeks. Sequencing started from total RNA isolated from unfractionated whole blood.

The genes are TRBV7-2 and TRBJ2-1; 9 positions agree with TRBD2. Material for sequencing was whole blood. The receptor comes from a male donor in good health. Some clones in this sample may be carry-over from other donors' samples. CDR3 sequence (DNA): TGTGCCAGCAACATTAGGGCTAGCGGGGATTCCTATGGTGAGCAGTTCTTC. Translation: CASNIRASGDSYGEQFF.